This TCR beta chain was found in a study of cytomegalovirus exposure and HLA in healthy donors. General study points: Available immune exposure information covered CMV serostatus only. There were reportedly fewer N-insertions in an Asian-associated ancestry cluster than the approximately 670-donor mean, in a later analysis. The investigators catalogued some 160 TCR beta chains as cytomegalovirus-associated.

Trimming took 6 bases from V and 7 from J, leaving 15 bases between them. CDR1 is MNHEY, CDR2 SVGAGI, per germline. The CDR3 consists of 13 residues. Turning to this clone: Its specificity is not known.

PCR primers comprised 60 Vbeta and 13 Jbeta primers. The repertoire was sequenced with immunoSEQ multiplex PCR; TCRdb's copy has only in-frame clones and lacks some. Of around 170,000 clones listed, 80% are singletons. The source of this sequence is a woman aged 50 to 60 in good health and CMV-seropositive. The rearrangement links TRBV6-5 to TRBJ1-2; D possibly corresponds to TRBD1 (6 bases). The material sequenced was PBMCs. The CDR3 loop reads CASRLQGFGGYTF. The CDR3 region has the DNA TGTGCCAGCAGGCTACAGGGTTTCGGTGGCTACACCTTC.